This T cell receptor beta chain was found in a study of CD4 and CD8 cells across lung adenocarcinoma regions. TCRdb used MiXCR to reprocess the PCR reads, holding one entry per CDR3 protein. The sample lists 3,000 to 3,500 distinct CDR3 sequences; 55% to 65% were seen once. CDR3 length: 16 amino acids. V lost 0 bases to trimming and J lost 7 bases; unmatched junction nucleotides: 7. Germline V gene sequence: CDR1 MRHNA, CDR2 SNTAGT. The chain combines TRBV6-4 with TRBJ2-2; 8 nucleotides match TRBD1. Sequenced sample: CD8+ T cells from the margin of a lung tumor. This TCR came from a female donor with lung adenocarcinoma. The CD4 and CD8 labels of this study may be unreliable. This chain's CDR3 is CASSDSSGGAVGELFF. CDR3 bases: TGTGCCAGCAGTGACTCGTCAGGGGGCGCGGTCGGGGAGCTGTTTTTT.